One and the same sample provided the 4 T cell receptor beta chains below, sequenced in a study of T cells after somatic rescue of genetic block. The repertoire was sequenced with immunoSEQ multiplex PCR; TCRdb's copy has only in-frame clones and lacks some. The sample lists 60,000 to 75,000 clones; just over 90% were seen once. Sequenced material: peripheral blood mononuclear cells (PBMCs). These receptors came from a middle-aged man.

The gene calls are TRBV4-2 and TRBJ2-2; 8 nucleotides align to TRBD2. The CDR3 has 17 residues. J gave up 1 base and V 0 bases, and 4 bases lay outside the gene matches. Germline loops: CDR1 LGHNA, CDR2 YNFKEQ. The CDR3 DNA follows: TGTGCCAGCAGCCAAGATGGAGCGGGGGTGAACACCGGGGAGCTGTTTTTT. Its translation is CASSQDGAGVNTGELFF.

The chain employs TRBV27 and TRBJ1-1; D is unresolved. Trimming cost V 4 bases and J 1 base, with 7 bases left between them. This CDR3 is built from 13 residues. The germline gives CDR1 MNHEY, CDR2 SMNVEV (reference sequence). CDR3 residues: CASSSPGNTEAFF. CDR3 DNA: TGTGCCAGCAGTTCACCAGGGAACACTGAAGCTTTCTTT.

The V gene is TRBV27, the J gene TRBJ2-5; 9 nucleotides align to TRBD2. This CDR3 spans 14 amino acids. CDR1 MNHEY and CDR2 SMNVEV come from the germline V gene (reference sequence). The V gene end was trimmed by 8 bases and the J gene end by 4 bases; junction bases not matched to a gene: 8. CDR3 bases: TGTGCCAGCGGGACGCGGGAGGGCGGAGAGACCCAGTACTTC. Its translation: CASGTREGGETQYF.

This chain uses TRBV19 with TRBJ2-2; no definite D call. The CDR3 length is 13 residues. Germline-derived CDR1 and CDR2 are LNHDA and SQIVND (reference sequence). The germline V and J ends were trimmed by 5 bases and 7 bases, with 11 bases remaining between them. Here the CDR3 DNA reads TGTGCCAGTAGTCAGGAGACGGTCGGGGAGCTGTTTTTT. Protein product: CASSQETVGELFF.